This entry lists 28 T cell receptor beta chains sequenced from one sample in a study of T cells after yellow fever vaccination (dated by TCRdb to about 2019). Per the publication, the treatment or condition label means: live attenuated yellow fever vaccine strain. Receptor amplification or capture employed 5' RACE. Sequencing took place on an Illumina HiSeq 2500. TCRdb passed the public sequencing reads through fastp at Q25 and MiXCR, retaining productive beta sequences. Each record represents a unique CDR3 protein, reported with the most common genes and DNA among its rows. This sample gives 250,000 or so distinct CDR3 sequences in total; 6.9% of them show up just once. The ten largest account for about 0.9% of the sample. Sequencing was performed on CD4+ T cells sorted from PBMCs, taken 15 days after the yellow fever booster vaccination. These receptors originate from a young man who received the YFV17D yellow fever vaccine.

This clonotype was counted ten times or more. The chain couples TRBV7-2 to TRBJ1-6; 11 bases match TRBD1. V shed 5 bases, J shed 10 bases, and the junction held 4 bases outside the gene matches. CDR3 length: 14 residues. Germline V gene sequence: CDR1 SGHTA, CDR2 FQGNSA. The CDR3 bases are TGTGCCAGCAGCCCAAGGGACAGGGGGTCACCCCTCCACTTT. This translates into CASSPRDRGSPLHF.

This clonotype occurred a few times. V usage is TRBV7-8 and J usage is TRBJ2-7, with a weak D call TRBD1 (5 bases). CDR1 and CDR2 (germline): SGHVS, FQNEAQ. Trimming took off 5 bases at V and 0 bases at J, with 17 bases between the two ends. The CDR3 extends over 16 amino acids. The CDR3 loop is CASSRWGEAASYEQYF. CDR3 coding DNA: TGTGCCAGCAGCCGCTGGGGCGAAGCTGCCTCCTACGAGCAGTACTTC.

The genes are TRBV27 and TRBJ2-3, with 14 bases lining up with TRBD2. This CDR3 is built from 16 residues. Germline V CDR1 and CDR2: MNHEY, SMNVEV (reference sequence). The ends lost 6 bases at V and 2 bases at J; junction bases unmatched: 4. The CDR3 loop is CASRRLAGGPTDTQYF. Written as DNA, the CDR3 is TGTGCCAGCAGAAGACTAGCGGGAGGGCCCACAGATACGCAGTATTTT.

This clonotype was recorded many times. This chain's CDR3 is CASSLYGEQYF. In DNA, the CDR3 is TGCGCCAGCAGCTTGTATGGCGAGCAGTACTTC. The chain has TRBV5-1 and TRBJ2-7; no definite D call. V gave up 1 base and J gave up 6 bases, with 5 bases separating them. Germline CDR1 reads SGHRS; CDR2 reads YFSETQ. The CDR3 sequence is 11 residues long. Supplemented by reference TRBV5-1 and TRBJ2-7, the full variable domain reads KAGVTQTPRYLIKTRGQQVTLSCSPISGHRSVSWYQQTPGQGLQFLFEYFSETQRNKGNFPGRFSGRQFSNSRSEMNVSTLELGDSALYLCASSLYGEQYFGPGTRLTVT.

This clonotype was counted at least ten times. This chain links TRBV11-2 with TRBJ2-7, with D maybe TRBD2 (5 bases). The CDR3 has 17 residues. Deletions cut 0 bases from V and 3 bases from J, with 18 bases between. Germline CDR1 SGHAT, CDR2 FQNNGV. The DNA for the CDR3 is TGTGCCAGCAGCTTAGAAGTTGGTGGACTCCCTATCTACGAGCAGTACTTC. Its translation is CASSLEVGGLPIYEQYF. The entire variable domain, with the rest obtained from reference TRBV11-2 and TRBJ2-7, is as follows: EAGVAQSPRYKIIEKRQSVAFWCNPISGHATLYWYQQILGQGPKLLIQFQNNGVVDDSQLPKDRFSAERLKGVDSTLKIQPAKLEDSAVYLCASSLEVGGLPIYEQYFGPGTRLTVT.

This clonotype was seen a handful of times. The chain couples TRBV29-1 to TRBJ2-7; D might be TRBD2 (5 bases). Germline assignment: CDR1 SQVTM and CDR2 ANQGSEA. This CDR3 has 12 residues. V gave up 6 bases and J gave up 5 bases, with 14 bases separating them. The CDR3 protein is CSVVAGGDEQYF. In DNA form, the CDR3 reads TGCAGCGTGGTTGCGGGTGGGGACGAGCAGTACTTC.

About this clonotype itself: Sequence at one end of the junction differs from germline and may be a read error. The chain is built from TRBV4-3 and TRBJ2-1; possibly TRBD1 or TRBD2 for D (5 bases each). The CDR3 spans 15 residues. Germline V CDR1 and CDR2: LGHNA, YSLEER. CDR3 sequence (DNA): TGCGCCAGCAGCCAAGATCCCCAGTGGGGGAATGCGCAGTTCTTC. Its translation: CASSQDPQWGNAQFF.

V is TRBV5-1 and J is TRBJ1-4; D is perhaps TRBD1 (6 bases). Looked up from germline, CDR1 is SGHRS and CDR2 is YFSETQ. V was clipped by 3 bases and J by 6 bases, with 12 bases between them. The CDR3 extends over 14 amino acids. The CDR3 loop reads CASSSTRGDEKLFF. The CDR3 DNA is TGCGCCAGCAGCTCGACCAGGGGCGATGAAAAACTGTTTTTT.

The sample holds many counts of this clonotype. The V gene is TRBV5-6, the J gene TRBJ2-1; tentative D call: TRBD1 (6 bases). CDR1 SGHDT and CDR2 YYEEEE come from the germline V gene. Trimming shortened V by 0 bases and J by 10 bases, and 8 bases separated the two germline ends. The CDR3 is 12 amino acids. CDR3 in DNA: TGTGCCAGCAGCTTGGTGCAGGGGGAGCAGTTCTTC. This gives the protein CASSLVQGEQFF.

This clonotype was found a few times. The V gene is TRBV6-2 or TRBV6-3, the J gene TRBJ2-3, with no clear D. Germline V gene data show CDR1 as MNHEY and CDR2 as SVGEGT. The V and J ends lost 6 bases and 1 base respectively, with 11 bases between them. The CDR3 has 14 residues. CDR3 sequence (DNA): TGTGCCAGCAGCACCATTTTCCGCACAGATACGCAGTATTTT. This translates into CASSTIFRTDTQYF.

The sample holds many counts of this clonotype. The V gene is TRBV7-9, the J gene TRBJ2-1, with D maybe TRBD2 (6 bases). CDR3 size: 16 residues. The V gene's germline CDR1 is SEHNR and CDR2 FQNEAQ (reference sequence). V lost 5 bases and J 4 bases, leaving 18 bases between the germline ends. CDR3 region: CASSKVGGKDYNEQFF. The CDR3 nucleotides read TGTGCCAGCAGCAAGGTGGGCGGGAAAGATTACAATGAGCAGTTCTTC.

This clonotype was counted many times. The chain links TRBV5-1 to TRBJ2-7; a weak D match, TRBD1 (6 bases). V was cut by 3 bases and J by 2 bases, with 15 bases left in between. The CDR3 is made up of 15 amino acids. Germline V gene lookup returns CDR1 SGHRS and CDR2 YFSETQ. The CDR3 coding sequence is TGCGCCAGCAGCTCGGCGGTAGGGGGAACCTACGAGCAGTACTTC. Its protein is CASSSAVGGTYEQYF. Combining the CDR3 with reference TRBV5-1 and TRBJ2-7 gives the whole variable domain KAGVTQTPRYLIKTRGQQVTLSCSPISGHRSVSWYQQTPGQGLQFLFEYFSETQRNKGNFPGRFSGRQFSNSRSEMNVSTLELGDSALYLCASSSAVGGTYEQYFGPGTRLTVT.

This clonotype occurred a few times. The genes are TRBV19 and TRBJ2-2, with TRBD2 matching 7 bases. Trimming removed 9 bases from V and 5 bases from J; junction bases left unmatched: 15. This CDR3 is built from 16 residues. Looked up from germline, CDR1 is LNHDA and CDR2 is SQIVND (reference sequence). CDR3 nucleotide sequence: TGTGCCAGCCATCGAGCCGGCGGGAGTTGGACCGGGGAGCTGTTTTTT. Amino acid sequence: CASHRAGGSWTGELFF.

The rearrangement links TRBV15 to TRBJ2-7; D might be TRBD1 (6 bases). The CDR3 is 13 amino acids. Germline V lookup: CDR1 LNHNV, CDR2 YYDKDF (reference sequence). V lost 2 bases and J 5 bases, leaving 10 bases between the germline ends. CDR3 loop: CATSRQTGNEQYF. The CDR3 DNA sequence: TGTGCCACCAGCAGACAAACAGGGAACGAGCAGTACTTC.

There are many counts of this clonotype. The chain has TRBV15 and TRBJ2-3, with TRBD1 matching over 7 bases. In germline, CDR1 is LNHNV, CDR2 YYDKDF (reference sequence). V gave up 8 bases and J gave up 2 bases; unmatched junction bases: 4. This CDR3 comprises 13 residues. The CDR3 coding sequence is TGTGCCACCTCCGGGACAGTCACAGATACGCAGTATTTT. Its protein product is CATSGTVTDTQYF.

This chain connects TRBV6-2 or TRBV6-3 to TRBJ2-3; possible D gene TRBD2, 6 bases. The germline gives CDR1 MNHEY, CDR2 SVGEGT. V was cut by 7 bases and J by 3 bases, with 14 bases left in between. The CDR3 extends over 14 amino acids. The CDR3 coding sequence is TGTGCCAGCACGGGAGCCGGCGAGACAGATACGCAGTATTTT. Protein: CASTGAGETDTQYF.

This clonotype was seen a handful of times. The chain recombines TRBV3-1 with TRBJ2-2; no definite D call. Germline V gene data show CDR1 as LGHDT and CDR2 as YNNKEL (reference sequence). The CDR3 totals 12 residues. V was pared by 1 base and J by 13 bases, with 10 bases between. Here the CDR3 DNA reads TGTGCCAGCAGCCAAGTATCGACGGGGCTGTTTTTT. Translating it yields CASSQVSTGLFF.

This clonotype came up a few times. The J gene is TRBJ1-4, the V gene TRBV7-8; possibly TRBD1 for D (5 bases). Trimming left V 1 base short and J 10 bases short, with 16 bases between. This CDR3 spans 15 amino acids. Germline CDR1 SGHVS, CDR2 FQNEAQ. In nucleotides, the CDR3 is TGTGCCAGCAGCTTAGGACAGAGGGGAGGTGGAAAACTGTTTTTT. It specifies CASSLGQRGGGKLFF.

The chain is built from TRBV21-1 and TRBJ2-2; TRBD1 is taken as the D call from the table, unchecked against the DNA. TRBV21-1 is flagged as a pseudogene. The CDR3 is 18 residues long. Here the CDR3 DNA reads TGTGCCAGCAGGCAAAGCGTCCCGGGACAGCTTCTCACCGGGGAGCTGTTTTTT. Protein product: CASRQSVPGQLLTGELFF.

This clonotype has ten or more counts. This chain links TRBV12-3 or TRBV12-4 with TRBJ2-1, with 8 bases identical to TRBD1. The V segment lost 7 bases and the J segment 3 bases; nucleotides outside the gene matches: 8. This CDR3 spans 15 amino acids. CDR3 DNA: TGTGCCAGCAAATCAGACAGGGGAGGCTACAATGAGCAGTTCTTC. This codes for CASKSDRGGYNEQFF.

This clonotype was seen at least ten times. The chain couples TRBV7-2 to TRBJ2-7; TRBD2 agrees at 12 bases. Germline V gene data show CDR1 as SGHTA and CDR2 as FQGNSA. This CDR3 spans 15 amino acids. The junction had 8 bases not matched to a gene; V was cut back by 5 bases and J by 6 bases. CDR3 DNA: TGTGCCAGCAGCCCGGGACTAGCGGGTAGTTTCGAGCAGTACTTC. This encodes CASSPGLAGSFEQYF. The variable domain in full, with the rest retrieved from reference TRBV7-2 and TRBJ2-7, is GAGVSQSPSNKVTEKGKDVELRCDPISGHTALYWYRQSLGQGLEFLIYFQGNSAPDKSGLPSDRFSAERTGGSVSTLTIQRTQQEDSAVYLCASSPGLAGSFEQYFGPGTRLTVT.

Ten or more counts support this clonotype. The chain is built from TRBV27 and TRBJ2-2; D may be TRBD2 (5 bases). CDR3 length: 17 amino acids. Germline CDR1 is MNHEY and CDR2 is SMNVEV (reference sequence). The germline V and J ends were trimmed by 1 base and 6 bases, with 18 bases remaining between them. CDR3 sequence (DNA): TGTGCCAGCAGTTTATTAGGAGGTTCGGTGGGTCCCGGGGAGCTGTTTTTT. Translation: CASSLLGGSVGPGELFF.

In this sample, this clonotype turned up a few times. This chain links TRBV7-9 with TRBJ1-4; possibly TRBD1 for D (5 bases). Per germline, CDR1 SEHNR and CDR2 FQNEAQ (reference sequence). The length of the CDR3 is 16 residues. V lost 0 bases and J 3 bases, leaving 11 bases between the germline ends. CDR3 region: CASSLAQGDPNEKLFF. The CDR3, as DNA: TGTGCCAGCAGCTTAGCTCAAGGGGATCCTAATGAAAAACTGTTTTTT.

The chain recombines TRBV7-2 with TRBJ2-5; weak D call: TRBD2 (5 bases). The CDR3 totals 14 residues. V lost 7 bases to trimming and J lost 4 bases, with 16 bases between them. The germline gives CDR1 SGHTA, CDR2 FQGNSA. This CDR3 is CASKLPFEGETQYF. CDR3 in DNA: TGTGCCAGCAAGCTTCCGTTTGAGGGAGAGACCCAGTACTTC.

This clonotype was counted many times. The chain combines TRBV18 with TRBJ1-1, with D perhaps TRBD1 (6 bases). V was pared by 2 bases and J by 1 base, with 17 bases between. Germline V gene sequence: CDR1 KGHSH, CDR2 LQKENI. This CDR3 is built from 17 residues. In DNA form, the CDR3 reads TGTGCCAGCTCACCAGCGGGGGCAGGGTATGCGAACACTGAAGCTTTCTTT. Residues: CASSPAGAGYANTEAFF.

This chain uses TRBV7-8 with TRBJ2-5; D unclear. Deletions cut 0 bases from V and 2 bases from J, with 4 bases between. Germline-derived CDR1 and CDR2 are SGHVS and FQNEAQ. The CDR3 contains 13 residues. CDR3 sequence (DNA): TGTGCCAGCAGCTTAGCCCCACAAGAGACCCAGTACTTC. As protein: CASSLAPQETQYF.

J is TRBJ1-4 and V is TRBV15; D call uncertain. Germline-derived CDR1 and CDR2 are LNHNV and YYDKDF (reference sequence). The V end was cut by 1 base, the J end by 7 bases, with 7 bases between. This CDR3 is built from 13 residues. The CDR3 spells CATSRAPSEKLFF. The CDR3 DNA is TGTGCCACCAGCAGAGCACCGTCTGAAAAACTGTTTTTT.

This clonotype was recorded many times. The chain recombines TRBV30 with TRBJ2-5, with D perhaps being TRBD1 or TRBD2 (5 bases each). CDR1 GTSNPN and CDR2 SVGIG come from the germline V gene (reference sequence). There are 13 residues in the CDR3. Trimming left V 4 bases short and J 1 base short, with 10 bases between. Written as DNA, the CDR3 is TGTGCCTGGATGAGGGGCGCCCAAGAGACCCAGTACTTC. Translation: CAWMRGAQETQYF.